The present T cell receptor (beta chain) was sequenced within a study of radiation and T cells in renal cell carcinoma. The overall study: Nephrectomy followed 15 Gy stereotactic body radiation by 4 weeks.

This table comes from immunoSEQ multiplex PCR, and its TCRdb copy is limited to in-frame clones, with some not included. The table records about 130,000 clones, more than 75% of them present only once. Germline V gene data show CDR1 as SEHNR and CDR2 as FQNEAQ (reference sequence). This CDR3 has 14 amino acids. The germline V and J ends were trimmed by 6 bases and 0 bases, with 11 bases remaining between them. Overall study results and limits: Pretreatment tumor biopsies were lacking, so baseline clonotypes are unknown.

Only a few counts were recorded for this clone. Its antigen is unknown. The sample has other DNA sequences that encode this CDR3 too. Time point described: blood 2 weeks post-SBRT. Regarding treatment: 15 Gy SBRT to primary tumor, nephrectomy 4 weeks later. Radiation-treated patients gave blood at baseline, week 2 and week 4. The chain has TRBV7-9 and TRBJ1-1, with D hard to call. The material was blood, obtained from a patient whose treatment included radiotherapy and nephrectomy. The source is a woman in her 70s with renal cell carcinoma. CDR3 in DNA: TGTGCCAGCAGTTCACAGAGCATGAACACTGAAGCTTTCTTT. Protein sequence: CASSSQSMNTEAFF.